This T cell receptor (beta chain) originates from a study of CD8+ T cells in alopecia areata. Treatment reported: oral pan-JAK inhibitor, 5-10 mg twice daily. As part of sample collection, lesional scalp punch biopsies and peripheral blood were taken from alopecia areata patients. Study conclusions and caveats: TCR sharing was clearer in mice than between patients, perhaps partly owing to patient HLA diversity.

cDNA reverse transcribed from extracted RNA served as the sequencing template. The method was immunoSEQ multiplex PCR; TCRdb's version includes in-frame clones alone and lacks a portion of them. The table records roughly 220,000 clones, 66% of them present only once. Turning to this clone: Its antigen is still unknown.

The material was CD4+ T cells sorted from blood, obtained between weeks 43 and 45, from a patient treated with tofacitinib. This clonotype was sampled from a human donor with alopecia areata.

CDR3 DNA: TGTGCCAGCAATGCAAATCGAGGGGTTAATTCACCCCTCCACTTT. Protein sequence: CASNANRGVNSPLHF. The chain employs TRBV2 and TRBJ1-6, with a tentative D call TRBD1 (5 bases). V shed 7 bases and J shed 6 bases, with 16 bases lying between them. The germline V gene encodes CDR1 SNHLY and CDR2 FYNNEI. The CDR3 covers 15 residues.